This T cell receptor (beta chain) was recovered during a study of cytomegalovirus exposure and HLA in healthy donors. PCR employed 60 Vbeta and 13 Jbeta primers. The data were produced by immunoSEQ multiplex PCR, yet TCRdb's version contains in-frame clones alone and is incomplete. This repertoire shows over 75,000 clones, 60% to 85% found once; its top ten account for over 15%. Germline V gene data show CDR1 as WNHNN and CDR2 as SYGVQD (reference sequence). Trimming took off 6 bases at V and 4 bases at J, with 12 bases between the two ends. The CDR3 is 14 residues long. The table lists this clone with a few counts.

The source of this sequence is a man aged 55 to 69 in good health and CMV-seropositive. The sequencing input was PBMCs. The chain employs TRBV10-1 and TRBJ2-2, with D perhaps TRBD1 (5 bases). The CDR3 here is CASSPGIITGELFF. Here the CDR3 DNA reads TGCGCCAGCAGCCCAGGGATCATCACCGGGGAGCTGTTTTTT.